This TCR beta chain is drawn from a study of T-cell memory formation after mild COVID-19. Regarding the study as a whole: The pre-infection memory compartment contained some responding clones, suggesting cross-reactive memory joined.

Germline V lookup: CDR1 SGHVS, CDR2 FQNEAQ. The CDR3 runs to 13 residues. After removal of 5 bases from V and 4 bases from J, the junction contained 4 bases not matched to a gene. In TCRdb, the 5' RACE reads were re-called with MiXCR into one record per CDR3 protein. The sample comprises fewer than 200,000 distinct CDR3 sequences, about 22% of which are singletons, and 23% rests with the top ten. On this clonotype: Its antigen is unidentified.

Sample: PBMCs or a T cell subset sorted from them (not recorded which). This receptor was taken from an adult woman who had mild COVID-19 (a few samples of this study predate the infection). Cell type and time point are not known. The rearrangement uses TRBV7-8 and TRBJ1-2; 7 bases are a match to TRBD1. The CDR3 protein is CASSRDRVYGYTF. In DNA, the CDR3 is TGTGCCAGCAGCCGGGACAGAGTCTATGGCTACACCTTC.